A selection of T cell receptor beta chains follows, all from one sample in a study of shared clonotypes between healthy human individuals. Sequenced by immunoSEQ multiplex PCR; TCRdb stores in-frame clones only, minus some. The sample holds approximately 640,000 clones, about 78% seen once. Sequencing was carried out using memory CD4+ T cells sorted from blood. These receptors all stem from a woman in her twenties or thirties in good health. The CDR3 runs from the conserved cysteine through the conserved F or W. A D gene is named only where the DNA matches it firmly. The size field is filled for only some rows; it gives once, few, many or a size class.

v_gene: TRBV4-1
d_gene: NA
j_gene: TRBJ2-6
abundance: NA
CDR3nt: TGCGCCAGCAGCCGGACCACAGGGCGAGGGGCCAACGTCCTGACTTTC
CDR3aa: CASSRTTGRGANVLTF

v_gene: TRBV29-1
d_gene: TRBD2
j_gene: TRBJ2-7
abundance: NA
CDR3nt: TGCAGCGCTGGGGAGGGCTCAGGCTACGAGCAGTACTTC
CDR3aa: CSAGEGSGYEQYF

v_gene: TRBV11-2
d_gene: TRBD2
j_gene: TRBJ2-1
abundance: NA
CDR3nt: TGTGCCAGCAGCTTATACCTAGCGGGAGTGAGCTCCTACAATGAGCAGTTCTTC
CDR3aa: CASSLYLAGVSSYNEQFF

v_gene: TRBV7-9
d_gene: NA
j_gene: TRBJ1-2
abundance: NA
CDR3nt: TGTGCCAGCAGCTTAGGAGGAACAGGGATGAAAGGCTACACCTTC
CDR3aa: CASSLGGTGMKGYTF

v_gene: TRBV7-2
d_gene: NA
j_gene: TRBJ1-2
abundance: NA
CDR3nt: TGTGCCAGCAGCTCGCGACATGGGGGCTACACCTTC
CDR3aa: CASSSRHGGYTF

v_gene: TRBV11-2
d_gene: NA
j_gene: TRBJ1-3
abundance: NA
CDR3nt: TGTGCCAGCAGCTTAGGGGCAGCTGGAAACACCATATATTTT
CDR3aa: CASSLGAAGNTIYF

v_gene: TRBV7-9
d_gene: TRBD2
j_gene: TRBJ2-2
abundance: once
CDR3nt: TGTGCCAGCAGCTTAGATAGCGGGATAAACACCGGGGAGCTGTTTTTT
CDR3aa: CASSLDSGINTGELFF

v_gene: TRBV5-1
d_gene: NA
j_gene: TRBJ1-2
abundance: NA
CDR3nt: TGCGCCAGCAGCTTCTTGGCTACAGATAACTATGGCTACACCTTC
CDR3aa: CASSFLATDNYGYTF

v_gene: TRBV7-2
d_gene: NA
j_gene: TRBJ2-4
abundance: few
CDR3nt: TGTGCCAGCAGCTTAGGACGGGAGCGGGTCATTCAGTACTTC
CDR3aa: CASSLGRERVIQYF

v_gene: TRBV7-9
d_gene: NA
j_gene: TRBJ1-4
abundance: few
CDR3nt: TGTGCCAGCAGCTCGCCGGGAAAGGAGGCAACTAATGAAAAACTGTTTTTT
CDR3aa: CASSSPGKEATNEKLFF

v_gene: TRBV7-9
d_gene: NA
j_gene: TRBJ2-7
abundance: once
CDR3nt: TGTGCCAGCAGCTTAGCGGTCTTAGAGGAGCAGTACTTC
CDR3aa: CASSLAVLEEQYF

v_gene: TRBV5-1
d_gene: NA
j_gene: TRBJ2-1
abundance: NA
CDR3nt: TGCGCCAGCAGCTCCTCGAGGCCCTCCTACAATGAGCAGTTCTTC
CDR3aa: CASSSSRPSYNEQFF

v_gene: TRBV12-5
d_gene: NA
j_gene: TRBJ2-1
abundance: many
CDR3nt: TGTGCTAGTGGTTTGGGCTCCAGGGGGGTCAACAATGAGCAGTTCTTC
CDR3aa: CASGLGSRGVNNEQFF

v_gene: TRBV12-5
d_gene: NA
j_gene: TRBJ2-1
abundance: many
CDR3nt: TGTGCTAGTGGTCCCTACTTGGGCGGAGAGCAGTTCTTC
CDR3aa: CASGPYLGGEQFF

v_gene: TRBV28
d_gene: TRBD1
j_gene: TRBJ2-5
abundance: NA
CDR3nt: TGTGCCAGCAGTTCCACCGGGACAGGAGCTGGGGAGACCCAGTACTTC
CDR3aa: CASSSTGTGAGETQYF

v_gene: TRBV7-8
d_gene: NA
j_gene: TRBJ1-1
abundance: few
CDR3nt: TGTGCCAGCAGCCCGAGGGAGGCCACTGAAGCTTTCTTT
CDR3aa: CASSPREATEAFF

v_gene: TRBV19
d_gene: NA
j_gene: TRBJ2-3
abundance: NA
CDR3nt: TGTGCCAGTAGTTCTCGGATCACGGGCCGGACAGATACGCAGTATTTT
CDR3aa: CASSSRITGRTDTQYF

v_gene: TRBV5-1
d_gene: TRBD2
j_gene: TRBJ2-7
abundance: NA
CDR3nt: TGCGCCAGCAGCGGAGGGACTAGCGGGCTACAGCAGTACTTC
CDR3aa: CASSGGTSGLQQYF

v_gene: TRBV7-3
d_gene: TRBD2
j_gene: TRBJ2-7
abundance: NA
CDR3nt: TGTGCCAGCAGCTTCCCTGCGGGAGGGCCCTACGAGCAGTACTTC
CDR3aa: CASSFPAGGPYEQYF

v_gene: TRBV30
d_gene: NA
j_gene: TRBJ2-1
abundance: NA
CDR3nt: TGTGCCTGCCACGGCAGTTCCTACAATGAGCAGTTCTTC
CDR3aa: CACHGSSYNEQFF